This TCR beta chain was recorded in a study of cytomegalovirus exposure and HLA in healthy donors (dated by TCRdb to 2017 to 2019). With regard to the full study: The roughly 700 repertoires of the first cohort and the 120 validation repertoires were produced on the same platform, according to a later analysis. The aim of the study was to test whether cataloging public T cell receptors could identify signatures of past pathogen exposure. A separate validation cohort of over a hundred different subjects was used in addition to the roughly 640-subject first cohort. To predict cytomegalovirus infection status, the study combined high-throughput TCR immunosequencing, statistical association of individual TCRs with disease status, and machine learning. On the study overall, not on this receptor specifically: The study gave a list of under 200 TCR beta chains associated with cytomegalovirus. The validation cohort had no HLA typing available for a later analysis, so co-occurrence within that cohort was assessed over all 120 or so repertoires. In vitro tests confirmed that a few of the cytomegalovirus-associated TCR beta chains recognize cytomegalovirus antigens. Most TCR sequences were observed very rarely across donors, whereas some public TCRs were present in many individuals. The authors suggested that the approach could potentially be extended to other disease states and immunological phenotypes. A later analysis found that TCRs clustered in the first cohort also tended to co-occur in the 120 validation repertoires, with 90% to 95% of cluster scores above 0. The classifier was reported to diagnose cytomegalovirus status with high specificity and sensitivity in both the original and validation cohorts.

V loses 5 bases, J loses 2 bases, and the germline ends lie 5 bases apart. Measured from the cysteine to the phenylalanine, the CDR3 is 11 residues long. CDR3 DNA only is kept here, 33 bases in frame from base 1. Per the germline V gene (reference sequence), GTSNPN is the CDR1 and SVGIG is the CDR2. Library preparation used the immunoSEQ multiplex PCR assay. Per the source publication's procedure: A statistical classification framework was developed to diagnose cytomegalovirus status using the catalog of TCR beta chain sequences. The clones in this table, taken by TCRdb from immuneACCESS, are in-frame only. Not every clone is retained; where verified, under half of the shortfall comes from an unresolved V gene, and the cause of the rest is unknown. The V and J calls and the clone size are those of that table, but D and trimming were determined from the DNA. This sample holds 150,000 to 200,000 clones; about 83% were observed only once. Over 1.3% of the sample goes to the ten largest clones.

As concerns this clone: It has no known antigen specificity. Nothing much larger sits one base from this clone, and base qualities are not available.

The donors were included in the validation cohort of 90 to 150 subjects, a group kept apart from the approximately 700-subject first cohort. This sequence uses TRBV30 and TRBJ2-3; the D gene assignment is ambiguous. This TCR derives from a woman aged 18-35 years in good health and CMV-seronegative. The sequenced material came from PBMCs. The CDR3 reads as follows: CAWDNTDTQYF. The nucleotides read TGTGCCTGGGACAACACAGATACGCAGTATTTT.